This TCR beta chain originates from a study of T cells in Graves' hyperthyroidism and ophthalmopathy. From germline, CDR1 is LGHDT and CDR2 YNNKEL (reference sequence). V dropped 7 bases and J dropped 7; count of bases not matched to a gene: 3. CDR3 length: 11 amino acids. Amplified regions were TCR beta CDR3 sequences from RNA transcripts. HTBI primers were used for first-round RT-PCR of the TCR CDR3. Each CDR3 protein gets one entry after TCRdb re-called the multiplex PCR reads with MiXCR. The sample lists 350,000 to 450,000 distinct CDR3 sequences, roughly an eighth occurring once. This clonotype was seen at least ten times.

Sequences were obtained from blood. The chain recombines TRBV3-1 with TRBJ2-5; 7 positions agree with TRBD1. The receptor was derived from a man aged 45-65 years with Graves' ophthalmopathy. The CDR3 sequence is CASMQGVTQYF. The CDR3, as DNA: TGTGCCAGCATGCAGGGGGTGACCCAGTACTTC.